This T cell receptor (beta chain) was retrieved from a study of Ad26.COV2.S vaccination and SARS-CoV-2 variants (dated by TCRdb to the early 2020s). Regarding the complete study: Vaccine-arm donors came from COV1001, a multicentre, randomized, double-blind, placebo-controlled phase I-IIa trial of Ad26.COV2.S in healthy adults. The TCR-sequenced set comprised about 32 samples: some 19 Ad26.COV2.S vaccine recipients, 5 placebo recipients and 8 SARS-CoV-2 convalescent individuals. Blinding of investigators to trial group allocation was maintained during experiments and outcome assessment. TCRbeta repertoire sequencing was used to assess the specificity and breadth of SARS-CoV-2-reactive T cell receptors after Ad26.COV2.S vaccination. Trial participants were randomized into five groups of five: low-dose or high-dose Ad26.COV2.S given once or twice, or placebo on both occasions. Ad26.COV2.S was administered intramuscularly at 5 x 10^10 or 1 x 10^11 viral particles, either as a single shot or as two shots given 56 days apart. Findings and caveats that apply to the study as a whole: Substantial breadth of spike-specific CD8+ and CD4+ T cell responses was reported after vaccination. Comparable non-spike TCR breadth was observed between vaccine and placebo recipients, consistent with only spike being contained in the vaccine. Spike-specific TCR breadth was higher in Ad26.COV2.S recipients than in placebo recipients (P = 0.0014). The authors noted that the TCR breadth and depth analyses may have underestimated total T cell responses. The study was not powered to compare responses between vaccine doses or regimens.

The immunoSEQ Assay was used to sequence TCRbeta CDR3 regions. After extraction, genomic DNA underwent amplification by bias-controlled multiplex PCR, followed by high-throughput sequencing. The authors processed their data as follows. To quantify the absolute abundance of every unique TCRbeta CDR3 region, sequences were collapsed and filtered. T cell fraction was estimated by normalizing TCRbeta template counts to usable DNA, which was measured by amplifying reference genes present in all nucleated cells. Repertoire TCRs were annotated as SARS-CoV-2-specific when V gene, CDR3 amino acid sequence and J gene were exactly matched to a known reactive TCR set. The reference SARS-CoV-2 TCR set came from MIRA and was filtered for enrichment in COVID-19-positive ImmuneCODE repertoires, removing public or cross-reactive TCRs. Drawing on the MIRA antigens, annotated TCRs were analysed further at the level of specific ORF or position within ORF. Depth was the summed frequency of annotated unique rearrangements, while breadth was defined as annotated unique rearrangements over total unique productive rearrangements. Two-sided Wilcoxon rank-sum tests were used to compare TCR breadth between groups. TCRdb obtained this table from immuneACCESS and retained in-frame rearrangements with V and J assigned. These tables miss some clones; where compared with another copy, unresolved V genes account for less than half of the shortfall, and the remainder is unexplained. The DNA gave D and trimming, while V, J and clone size come from that table. In all, the sample holds hundreds of thousands of clones, and about 91% of those were seen once. Of the sample, about 2.4% is held by the ten largest clones.

In light of the paper, this sample's treatment or condition label describes: 15 to 20 received Ad26.COV2.S at low or high dose, single or two shots; roughly five received placebo; per-sample allocation not given. For vaccine and placebo recipients, repertoires were sequenced using samples collected on day 63 after the first injection. Cohort 1b enrolled about two dozen adults aged 18-55 years at a single site in Boston, USA, between 29 July and 7 August 2020. Ad26.COV2.S consisted of a replication-incompetent adenovirus type 26 vector by which a prefusion-stabilized SARS-CoV-2 spike protein from the original Wuhan strain was expressed. Spanning cysteine to phenylalanine, the CDR3 consists of 16 amino acids. Kept here is only the CDR3 DNA, which spans 48 bases and is read in frame from base 1. Based on the germline V gene (reference sequence), the CDR1 and CDR2 sequences are SEHNR and FQNEAQ. Trimming takes 5 bases from V and 5 bases from J, and the germline ends sit 21 bases apart.

The sample holds one count of this clone. What this receptor recognizes is not known. No clone much larger than this one lies a single base away; base qualities are absent. The sequencing used peripheral blood, collected in a trial of Ad26.COV2.S vaccine versus placebo. The chain joins TRBV7-9 to TRBJ2-5; tentative D gene TRBD1, with 5 bases matching. This TCR came from a person aged 18 to 65 who received the Ad26.COV2.S COVID-19 vaccine or a placebo. The CDR3 protein is CASSPGFNSDLETQYF. The DNA sequence is TGTGCCAGCAGCCCAGGGTTCAACAGTGACTTGGAGACCCAGTACTTC.